The source of this T cell receptor (beta chain) is a study of cytomegalovirus exposure and HLA in healthy donors. This PCR relied on a set of 60 Vbeta primers and 13 Jbeta primers. Some clones are missing from TCRdb's copy, which holds only in-frame ones; the method was immunoSEQ multiplex PCR. Of about 140,000 clones in the sample, around 75% were seen once. The CDR3 extends over 15 amino acids. Germline CDR1 reads SEHNR; CDR2 reads FQNEAQ (reference sequence). V dropped 1 base and J dropped 5 bases, with 14 bases sitting between them. Study outcomes and limitations: A later analysis by the authors found several of the most significant clusters apparently linked to common viral pathogens. Presence/absence results assume similar sequencing depth per donor, which may not hold.

A note on this clone: Its specificity is not known.

The genes are TRBV7-9 and TRBJ1-1; D is possibly TRBD1 (5 bases). Specimen: PBMCs. This clonotype was sampled from a woman in her 40s in good health and CMV-seronegative. The CDR3 nucleotides are TGTGCCAGCAGCTTAGTGCGGGGGGTCGAAACTGAAGCTTTCTTT. This encodes CASSLVRGVETEAFF.